The clone carrying this T cell receptor (beta chain) was counted at least ten times. This entry is derived from a study of T cells in Graves' hyperthyroidism and ophthalmopathy. About the study: Peripheral blood draws took place at initial diagnosis, ahead of any treatment.

Trimming pared 2 bases from V and 5 bases from J, leaving 19 bases between. CDR3 length: 17 amino acids. In germline, CDR1 is MNHEY, CDR2 SVGEGT. RNA transcripts gave rise to amplified TCR beta CDR3 regions. First-round RT-PCR with HTBI primers amplified the TCR CDR3 region. TCRdb independently ran MiXCR on the multiplex PCR reads; one entry per CDR3 protein. Of about 410,000 distinct CDR3 sequences listed, roughly 14% are singletons. This chain links TRBV6-2 or TRBV6-3 with TRBJ2-4, with D unresolved. Specimen: blood. This receptor was obtained from a young man with Graves' ophthalmopathy. DNA of the CDR3: TGTGCCAGCAGTTACCCCCGGCTAATGGATGGCCAAAACATTCAGTACTTC. This gives the protein CASSYPRLMDGQNIQYF.